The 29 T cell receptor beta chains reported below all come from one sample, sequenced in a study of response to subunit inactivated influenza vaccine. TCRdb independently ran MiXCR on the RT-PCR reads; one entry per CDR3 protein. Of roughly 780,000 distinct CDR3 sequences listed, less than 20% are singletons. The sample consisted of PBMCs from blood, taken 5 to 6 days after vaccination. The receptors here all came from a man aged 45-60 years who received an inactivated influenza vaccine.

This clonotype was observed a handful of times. CDR3 residues: CASSLEGANGYTF. For the CDR3, the DNA is TGCGCCAGCAGCTTGGAAGGGGCGAATGGCTACACCTTC. J is TRBJ1-2 and V is TRBV5-1; TRBD1 might be the D (5 bases). Trimming cost V 0 bases and J 6 bases, with 9 bases left between them. Germline lookup yields CDR1 SGHRS and CDR2 YFSETQ. The CDR3 contains 13 residues.

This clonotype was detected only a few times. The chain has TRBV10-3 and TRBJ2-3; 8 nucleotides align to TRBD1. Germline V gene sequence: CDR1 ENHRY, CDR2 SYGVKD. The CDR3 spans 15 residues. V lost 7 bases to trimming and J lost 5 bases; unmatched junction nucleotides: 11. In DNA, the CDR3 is TGTGCCATCACCCGAGGGACAGGAAGACTAGATACGCAGTATTTT. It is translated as CAITRGTGRLDTQYF.

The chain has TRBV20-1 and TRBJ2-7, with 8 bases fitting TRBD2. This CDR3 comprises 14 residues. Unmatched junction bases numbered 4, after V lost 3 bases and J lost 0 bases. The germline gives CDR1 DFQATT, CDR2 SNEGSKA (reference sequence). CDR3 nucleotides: TGCAGTGCTAGGGGACTAGAATTCTCCTACGAGCAGTACTTC. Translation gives CSARGLEFSYEQYF.

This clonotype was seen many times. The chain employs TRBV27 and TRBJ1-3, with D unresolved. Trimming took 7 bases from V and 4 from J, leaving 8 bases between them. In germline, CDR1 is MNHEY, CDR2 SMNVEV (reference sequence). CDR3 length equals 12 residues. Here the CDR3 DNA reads TGTGCCAGCACCAAATCCGGAAACACCATATATTTT. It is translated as CASTKSGNTIYF.

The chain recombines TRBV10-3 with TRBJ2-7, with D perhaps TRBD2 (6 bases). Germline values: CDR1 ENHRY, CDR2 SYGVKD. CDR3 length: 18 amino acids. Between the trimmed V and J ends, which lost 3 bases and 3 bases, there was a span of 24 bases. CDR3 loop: CAISDSDGGMGRIYEQYF. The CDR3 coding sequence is TGTGCCATCAGTGATTCGGACGGGGGAATGGGGCGAATCTACGAGCAGTACTTC.

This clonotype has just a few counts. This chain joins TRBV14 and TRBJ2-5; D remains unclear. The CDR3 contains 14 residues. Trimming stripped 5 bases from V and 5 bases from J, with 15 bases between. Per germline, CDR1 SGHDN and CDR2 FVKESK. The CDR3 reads CASSDLMVVETQYF. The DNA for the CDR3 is TGTGCCAGCAGCGACCTGATGGTAGTCGAGACCCAGTACTTC.

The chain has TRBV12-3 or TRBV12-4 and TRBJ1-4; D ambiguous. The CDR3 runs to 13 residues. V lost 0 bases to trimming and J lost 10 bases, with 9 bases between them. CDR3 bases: TGTGCCAGCAGTTTAGCGCTAACTGCAAAACTGTTTTTT. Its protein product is CASSLALTAKLFF.

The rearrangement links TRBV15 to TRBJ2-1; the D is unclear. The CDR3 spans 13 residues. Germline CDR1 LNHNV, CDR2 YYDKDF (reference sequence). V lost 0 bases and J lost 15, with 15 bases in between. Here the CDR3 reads CATSRDFKSSGFF. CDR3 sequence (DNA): TGTGCCACCAGCAGAGATTTCAAGTCCTCGGGGTTCTTC.

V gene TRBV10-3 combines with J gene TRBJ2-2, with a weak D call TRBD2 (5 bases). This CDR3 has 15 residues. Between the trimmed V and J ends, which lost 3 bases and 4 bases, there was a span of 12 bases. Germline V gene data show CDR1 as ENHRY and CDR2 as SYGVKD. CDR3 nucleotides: TGTGCCATCAGTGATGAGATCCGGGGCACCGGGGAGCTGTTTTTT. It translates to CAISDEIRGTGELFF.

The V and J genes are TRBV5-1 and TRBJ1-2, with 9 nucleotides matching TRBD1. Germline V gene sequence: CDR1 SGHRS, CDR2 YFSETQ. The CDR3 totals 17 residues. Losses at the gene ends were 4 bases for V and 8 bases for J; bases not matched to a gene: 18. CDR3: CASSGNVRGQGNVGYTF. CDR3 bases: TGCGCCAGCAGCGGGAACGTTCGCGGACAGGGGAATGTGGGCTACACCTTC.

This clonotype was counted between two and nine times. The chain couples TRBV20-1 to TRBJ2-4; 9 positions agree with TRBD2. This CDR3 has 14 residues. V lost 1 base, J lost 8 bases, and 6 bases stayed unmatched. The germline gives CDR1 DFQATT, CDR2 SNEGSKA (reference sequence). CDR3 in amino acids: CSARVGAGGYIQYF. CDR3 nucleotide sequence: TGCAGTGCTAGAGTCGGGGCGGGGGGGTACATTCAGTACTTC.

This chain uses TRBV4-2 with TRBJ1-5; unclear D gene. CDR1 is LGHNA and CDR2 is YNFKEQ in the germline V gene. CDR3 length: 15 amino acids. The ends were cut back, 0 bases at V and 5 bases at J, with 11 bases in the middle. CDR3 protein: CASSQDLAGDQPQHF. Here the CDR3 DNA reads TGTGCCAGCAGCCAAGATCTTGCGGGCGATCAGCCCCAGCATTTT.

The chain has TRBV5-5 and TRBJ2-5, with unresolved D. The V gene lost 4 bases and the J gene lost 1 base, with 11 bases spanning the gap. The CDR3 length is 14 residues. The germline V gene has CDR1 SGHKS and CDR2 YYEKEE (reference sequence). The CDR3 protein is CASSPSTVQETQYF. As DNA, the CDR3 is TGTGCCAGCAGCCCCAGTACAGTCCAAGAGACCCAGTACTTC.

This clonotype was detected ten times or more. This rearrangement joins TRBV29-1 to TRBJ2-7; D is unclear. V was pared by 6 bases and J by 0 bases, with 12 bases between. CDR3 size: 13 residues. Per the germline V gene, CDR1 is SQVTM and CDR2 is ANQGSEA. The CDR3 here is CSVLQMSSYEQYF. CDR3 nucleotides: TGCAGCGTCCTACAGATGAGCTCCTACGAGCAGTACTTC.

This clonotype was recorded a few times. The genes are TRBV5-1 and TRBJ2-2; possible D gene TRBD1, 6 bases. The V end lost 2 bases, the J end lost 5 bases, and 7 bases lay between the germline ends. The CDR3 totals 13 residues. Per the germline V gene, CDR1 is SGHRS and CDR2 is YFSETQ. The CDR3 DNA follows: TGCGCCAGCAGCTTCCAGGGGACCGGGGAGCTGTTTTTT. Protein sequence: CASSFQGTGELFF.

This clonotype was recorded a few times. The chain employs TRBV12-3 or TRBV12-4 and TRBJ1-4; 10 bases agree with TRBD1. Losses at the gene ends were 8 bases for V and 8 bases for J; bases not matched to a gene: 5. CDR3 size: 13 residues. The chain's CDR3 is CASRTGGDEKLFF. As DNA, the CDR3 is TGTGCCAGCCGGACAGGGGGGGACGAAAAACTGTTTTTT.

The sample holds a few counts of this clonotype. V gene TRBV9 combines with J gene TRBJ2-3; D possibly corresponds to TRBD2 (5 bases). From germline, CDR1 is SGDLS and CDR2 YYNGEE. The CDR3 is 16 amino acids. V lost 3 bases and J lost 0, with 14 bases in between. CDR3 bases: TGTGCCAGCAGCGCGGGGTTTGGGGAGAGCACAGATACGCAGTATTTT. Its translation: CASSAGFGESTDTQYF.

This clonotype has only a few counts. CDR3 sequence reads: CSVDASLGETQYF. In nucleotides, the CDR3 is TGCAGCGTTGATGCGAGCCTGGGGGAGACCCAGTACTTC. V and J are TRBV29-1 and TRBJ2-5; D is unresolved. The V gene's germline CDR1 is SQVTM and CDR2 ANQGSEA. V was trimmed by 3 bases and J by 5 bases, leaving 13 bases between them. CDR3 size: 13 residues.

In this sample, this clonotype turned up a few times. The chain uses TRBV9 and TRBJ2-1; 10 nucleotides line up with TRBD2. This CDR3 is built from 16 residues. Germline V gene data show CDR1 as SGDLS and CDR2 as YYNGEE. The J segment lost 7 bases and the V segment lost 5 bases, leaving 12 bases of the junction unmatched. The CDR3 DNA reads TGTGCCAGCAGATTACTAACTAGCGGGGAGGGGAATGAGCAGTTCTTC. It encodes CASRLLTSGEGNEQFF. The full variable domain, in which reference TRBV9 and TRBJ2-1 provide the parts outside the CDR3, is DSGVTQTPKHLITATGQRVTLRCSPRSGDLSVYWYQQSLDQGLQFLIQYYNGEERAKGNILERFSAQQFPDLHSELNLSSLELGDSALYFCASRLLTSGEGNEQFFGPGTRLTVL.

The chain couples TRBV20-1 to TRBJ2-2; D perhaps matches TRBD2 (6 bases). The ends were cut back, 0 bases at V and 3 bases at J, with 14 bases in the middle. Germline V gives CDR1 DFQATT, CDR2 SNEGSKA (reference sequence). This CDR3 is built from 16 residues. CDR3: CSARDLRLGDTGELFF. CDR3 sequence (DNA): TGCAGTGCTAGAGACCTACGACTAGGAGACACCGGGGAGCTGTTTTTT.

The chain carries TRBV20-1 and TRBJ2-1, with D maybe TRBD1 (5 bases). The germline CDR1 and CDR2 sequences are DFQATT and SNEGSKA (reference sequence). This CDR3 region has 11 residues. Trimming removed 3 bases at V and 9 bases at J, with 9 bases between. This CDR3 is CSASYRLEQFF. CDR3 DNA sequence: TGCAGTGCTAGTTACAGGCTTGAGCAGTTCTTC.

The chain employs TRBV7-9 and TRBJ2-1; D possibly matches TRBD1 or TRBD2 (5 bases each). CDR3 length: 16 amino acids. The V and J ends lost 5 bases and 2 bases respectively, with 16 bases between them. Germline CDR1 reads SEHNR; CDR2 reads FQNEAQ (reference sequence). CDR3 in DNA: TGTGCCAGCAGCCCCAATTCGGGGCAGGCCTACAATGAGCAGTTCTTC. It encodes CASSPNSGQAYNEQFF. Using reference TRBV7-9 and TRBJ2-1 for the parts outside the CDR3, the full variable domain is DTGVSQNPRHKITKRGQNVTFRCDPISEHNRLYWYRQTLGQGPEFLTYFQNEAQLEKSRLLSDRFSAERPKGSFSTLEIQRTEQGDSAMYLCASSPNSGQAYNEQFFGPGTRLTVL.

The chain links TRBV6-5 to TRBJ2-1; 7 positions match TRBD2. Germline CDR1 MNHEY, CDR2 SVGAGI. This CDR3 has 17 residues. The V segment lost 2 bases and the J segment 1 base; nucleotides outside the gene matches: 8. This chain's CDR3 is CASSYVSGRASYNEQFF. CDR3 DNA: TGTGCCAGCAGTTACGTCTCAGGGAGGGCTTCCTACAATGAGCAGTTCTTC.

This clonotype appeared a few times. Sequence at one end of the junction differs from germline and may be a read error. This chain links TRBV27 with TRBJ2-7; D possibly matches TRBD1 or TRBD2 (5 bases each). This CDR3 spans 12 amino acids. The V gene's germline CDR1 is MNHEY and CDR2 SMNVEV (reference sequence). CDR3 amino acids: CASSFGAASMNF. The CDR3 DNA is TGTGCCAGCAGTTTCGGGGCGGCCTCTATGAACTTC.

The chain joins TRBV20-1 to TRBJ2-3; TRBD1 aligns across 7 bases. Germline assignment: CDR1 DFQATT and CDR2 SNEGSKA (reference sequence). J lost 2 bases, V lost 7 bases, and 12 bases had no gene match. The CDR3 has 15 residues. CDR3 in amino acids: CSVPFWGQNTDTQYF. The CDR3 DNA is TGCAGTGTCCCATTTTGGGGACAGAACACAGATACGCAGTATTTT.

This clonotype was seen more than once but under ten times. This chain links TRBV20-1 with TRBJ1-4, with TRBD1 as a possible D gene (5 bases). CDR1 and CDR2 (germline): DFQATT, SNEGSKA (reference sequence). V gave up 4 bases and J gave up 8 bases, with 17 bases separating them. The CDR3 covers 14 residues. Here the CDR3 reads CSAIIRQGREKLFF. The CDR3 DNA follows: TGCAGTGCTATTATCCGGCAGGGCAGAGAAAAACTGTTTTTT.

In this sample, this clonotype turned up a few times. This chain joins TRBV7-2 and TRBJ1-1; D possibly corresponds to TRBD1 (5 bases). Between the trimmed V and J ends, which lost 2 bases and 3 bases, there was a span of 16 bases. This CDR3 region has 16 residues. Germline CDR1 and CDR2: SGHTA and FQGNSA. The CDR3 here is CASSLIPGGWDTEAFF. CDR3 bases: TGTGCCAGCAGCTTAATCCCCGGGGGATGGGACACTGAAGCTTTCTTT.

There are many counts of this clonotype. DNA of the CDR3: TGCAGTGCTAGGGGGGGGTTCAGAAACACCGGGGAGCTGTTTTTT. It encodes CSARGGFRNTGELFF. The chain links TRBV20-1 to TRBJ2-2, with TRBD2 matching 7 bases. This CDR3 contains 15 residues. The J segment lost 2 bases and the V segment lost 3 bases, leaving 6 bases of the junction unmatched. The V gene's germline CDR1 is DFQATT and CDR2 SNEGSKA (reference sequence).

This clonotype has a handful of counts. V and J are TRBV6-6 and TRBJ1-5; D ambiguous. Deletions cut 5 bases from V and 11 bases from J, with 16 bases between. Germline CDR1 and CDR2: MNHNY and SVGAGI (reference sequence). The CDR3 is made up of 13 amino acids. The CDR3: CASSDYVGLSQHF. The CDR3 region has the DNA TGTGCCAGCAGTGATTACGTCGGTTTGTCCCAGCATTTT.